These T cell receptor beta chains were read from a single sample in a study of cytomegalovirus exposure and HLA in healthy donors. Clones were sequenced by immunoSEQ multiplex PCR, and TCRdb holds only the in-frame ones, with some missing. The sample lists 200,000 to 250,000 clones; approximately 78% were seen once. Sequenced input: PBMCs. The origin of the receptors is a male donor in good health and CMV-seronegative. The CDR3 runs from the conserved cysteine through the conserved F or W. A D gene is named only where the DNA matches it firmly. Size is stated for part of the rows, as once, few or many counts, or as a class when the clone is expanded.

.	TRBV19	once	13	TRBJ2-3	CASSIKLTDTQYF	TGTGCCAGTAGTATAAAACTCACAGATACGCAGTATTTT
TRBD1	TRBV27	.	18	TRBJ2-3	CASSLYLAGGGIADTQYF	TGTGCCAGCAGTTTATACCTCGCAGGGGGCGGCATCGCAGATACGCAGTATTTT
TRBD2	TRBV27	.	15	TRBJ2-1	CASSLITSGADEQFF	TGTGCCAGCAGTTTAATCACTAGCGGGGCGGATGAGCAGTTCTTC
TRBD2	TRBV19	once	13	TRBJ2-7	CASSISGRDEQYF	TGTGCCAGTAGTATTAGTGGGAGGGACGAGCAGTACTTC
.	TRBV19	.	16	TRBJ2-4	CASSLGGSLTKNIQYF	TGTGCCAGTAGTCTAGGAGGGTCCTTAACCAAAAACATTCAGTACTTC
TRBD1	TRBV19	.	14	TRBJ1-5	CASSIGGGRQPQHF	TGTGCCAGTAGTATCGGAGGGGGCAGGCAGCCCCAGCATTTT
TRBD1	TRBV29-1	.	12	TRBJ2-7	CSVRDSHYEQYF	TGCAGCGTCCGGGACAGTCACTACGAGCAGTACTTC
TRBD2	TRBV19	.	15	TRBJ2-7	CASSIGPASGYEQYF	TGTGCCAGTAGTATAGGGCCGGCTAGCGGGTACGAGCAGTACTTC
.	TRBV7-8	.	14	TRBJ1-5	CASSLQDINQPQHF	TGTGCCAGCAGCTTACAGGACATCAATCAGCCCCAGCATTTT
.	TRBV4-1	.	13	TRBJ2-1	CASRDSNRYEQFF	TGCGCCAGCAGGGATAGCAACAGGTATGAGCAGTTCTTC
TRBD1	TRBV9	.	14	TRBJ1-2	CASSETGFGYGYTF	TGTGCCAGCAGCGAGACAGGGTTTGGCTATGGCTACACCTTC
.	TRBV6-1	few	14	TRBJ1-1	CASSDFGMGTEAFF	TGTGCCAGCAGCGACTTCGGGATGGGCACTGAAGCTTTCTTT
.	TRBV4-1	.	15	TRBJ2-3	CASSQVGGASDTQYF	TGCGCCAGCAGCCAAGTGGGGGGGGCTTCAGATACGCAGTATTTT
TRBD2	TRBV6-1	many	12	TRBJ2-7	CASSDGTSAQYF	TGTGCCAGCAGTGATGGGACTAGCGCGCAGTACTTC
.	TRBV5-6	.	16	TRBJ2-1	CASSPTDRLLYNEQFF	TGTGCCAGCAGCCCAACCGACAGACTCCTCTACAATGAGCAGTTCTTC
.	TRBV7-8	.	14	TRBJ2-2	CASSPTVNTGELFF	TGTGCCAGCAGCCCTACAGTAAACACCGGGGAGCTGTTTTTT
.	TRBV5-1	few	12	TRBJ1-2	CASSPTRVGYTF	TGCGCCAGCAGCCCGACCAGGGTTGGCTACACCTTC
TRBD2	TRBV19	.	14	TRBJ2-7	CASSSTSGAYEQYF	TGTGCCAGTAGTTCGACTAGCGGGGCCTACGAGCAGTACTTC
TRBD1	TRBV28	few	15	TRBJ2-3	CASSFQGARTDTQYF	TGTGCCAGCAGTTTTCAGGGGGCGCGCACAGATACGCAGTATTTT
.	TRBV30	.	14	TRBJ2-3	CAWTGRGTTDTQYF	TGTGCCTGGACGGGTCGCGGAACCACAGATACGCAGTATTTT
.	TRBV2	.	16	TRBJ2-6	CASSETRYSGANVLTF	TGTGCCAGCAGTGAAACCAGATACTCTGGGGCCAACGTCCTGACTTTC
TRBD1	TRBV7-6	.	12	TRBJ2-5	CASSIGQEEQYF	TGTGCCAGCAGCATTGGACAGGAGGAGCAGTACTTC
.	TRBV19	.	12	TRBJ2-7	CASSTGSYEQYF	TGTGCCAGTAGTACAGGGTCCTACGAGCAGTACTTC
.	TRBV27	.	14	TRBJ2-7	CASSLSAQAYEQYF	TGTGCCAGCAGTTTATCGGCCCAAGCCTACGAGCAGTACTTC
TRBD1	TRBV13	.	15	TRBJ2-1	CASSRQGASYNEQFF	TGTGCCAGCAGCCGTCAGGGGGCCTCCTACAATGAGCAGTTCTTC
TRBD2	TRBV7-6	once	15	TRBJ2-2	CASSPSTSRTGELFF	TGTGCCAGCAGCCCCTCGACTAGCCGAACCGGGGAGCTGTTTTTT
.	TRBV18	few	12	TRBJ1-2	CASSPLLSGYTF	TGTGCCAGCTCACCACTCCTTTCTGGCTACACCTTC
TRBD2	TRBV7-9	.	17	TRBJ2-7	CASSLDTSLAGDFAQYF	TGTGCCAGCAGCTTAGATACATCACTAGCGGGAGATTTTGCGCAGTACTTC
.	TRBV5-1	.	15	TRBJ1-1	CASSLGADRTTEAFF	TGCGCCAGCAGCTTGGGGGCAGACAGGACCACTGAAGCTTTCTTT
.	TRBV7-9	.	14	TRBJ1-4	CSSSLGSWDEKLFF	TGTTCCAGCAGCTTGGGCAGTTGGGATGAAAAACTGTTTTTT
.	TRBV7-6	.	14	TRBJ1-1	CASSLGGAGTEAFF	TGTGCCAGCAGCTTGGGGGGGGCGGGTACTGAAGCTTTCTTT
.	TRBV15	.	15	TRBJ2-2	CATSIWDTSTGELFF	TGTGCCACCAGCATCTGGGACACCTCCACCGGGGAGCTGTTTTTT
TRBD1	TRBV5-1	.	17	TRBJ1-2	CASSADRGLRANYGYTF	TGCGCCAGCAGCGCGGACAGGGGGCTAAGAGCTAACTATGGCTACACCTTC
TRBD2	TRBV6-5	.	13	TRBJ2-7	CASSSYGTSEQYF	TGTGCCAGCAGTTCCTACGGGACTAGCGAGCAGTACTTC
TRBD1	TRBV6-5	few	14	TRBJ1-4	CASSENRGNEKLFF	TGTGCCAGCAGTGAAAACAGGGGTAATGAAAAACTGTTTTTT
TRBD1	TRBV9	.	16	TRBJ1-1	CASSEQGAIGNTEAFF	TGTGCCAGCAGCGAACAGGGGGCAATAGGGAACACTGAAGCTTTCTTT
.	TRBV7-9	.	13	TRBJ1-2	CASSLGQIYGYTF	TGTGCCAGCAGCCTTGGACAGATCTATGGCTACACCTTC
.	TRBV5-5	.	14	TRBJ1-1	CASSSQWGDTEAFF	TGTGCCAGCAGCTCGCAGTGGGGGGACACTGAAGCTTTCTTT
TRBD2	TRBV9	.	16	TRBJ2-7	CASRQRGLAGDHEQYF	TGTGCCAGCAGGCAACGAGGACTAGCGGGAGACCACGAGCAGTACTTC
.	TRBV10-2	.	13	TRBJ2-1	CASGSGPYNEQFF	TGCGCCAGCGGCAGCGGACCCTACAATGAGCAGTTCTTC
.	TRBV4-1	many	15	TRBJ2-7	CASSQVVQASYEQYF	TGCGCCAGCAGCCAAGTTGTTCAGGCCTCCTACGAGCAGTACTTC
.	TRBV28	.	13	TRBJ1-1	CASSLTGFTEAFF	TGTGCCAGCAGTTTAACCGGGTTTACTGAAGCTTTCTTT
TRBD2	TRBV5-1	.	15	TRBJ2-2	CASRLNQGGTGELFF	TGCGCCAGCAGATTGAATCAGGGAGGGACCGGGGAGCTGTTTTTT
TRBD1	TRBV6-1	.	16	TRBJ1-4	CASSESKGAANEKLFF	TGTGCCAGCAGTGAAAGCAAGGGGGCTGCTAATGAAAAACTGTTTTTT
TRBD1	TRBV5-1	.	12	TRBJ2-1	CASSSDRWEQFF	TGCGCCAGCAGCTCGGACAGGTGGGAGCAGTTCTTC
.	TRBV19	.	14	TRBJ2-3	CASSVGVGTDTQYF	TGTGCCAGTAGTGTCGGGGTGGGCACAGATACGCAGTATTTT
.	TRBV15	.	13	TRBJ1-2	CATSSQGSAGYTF	TGTGCCACCAGCAGCCAGGGTTCGGCTGGCTACACCTTC
TRBD1	TRBV9	.	16	TRBJ1-5	CASSARDRGPNQPQHF	TGTGCCAGCAGCGCCCGGGACAGGGGCCCTAATCAGCCCCAGCATTTT
.	TRBV30	.	15	TRBJ1-5	CAWSEGAGSNQPQHF	TGTGCCTGGAGTGAAGGGGCCGGAAGCAATCAGCCCCAGCATTTT
.	TRBV6-1	.	11	TRBJ2-3	CASSPRGTQYF	TGTGCCAGCAGTCCGCGGGGTACGCAGTATTTT
.	TRBV5-4	.	12	TRBJ2-5	CASSLALETQYF	TGTGCCAGCAGCTTGGCCTTGGAGACCCAGTACTTC
TRBD1	TRBV18	.	16	TRBJ1-4	CASSPSGGDSNEKLFF	TGTGCCAGCTCACCATCAGGGGGCGACTCTAATGAAAAACTGTTTTTT
.	TRBV6-5	.	14	TRBJ1-1	CASRGTGTIHKAFF	TGTGCCAGCAGGGGCACCGGGACAATCCATAAAGCTTTCTTT
.	TRBV29-1	once	14	TRBJ2-1	CSVEWAGVNNEQFF	TGCAGCGTTGAATGGGCAGGGGTGAACAATGAGCAGTTCTTC
TRBD1	TRBV18	.	16	TRBJ2-7	CASSPYGTGSSYEQYF	TGTGCCAGCTCACCGTACGGGACAGGGAGCTCCTACGAGCAGTACTTC
TRBD2	TRBV5-1	.	14	TRBJ2-7	CASSLAAGVYEQYF	TGCGCCAGCAGCTTGGCAGCGGGAGTCTACGAGCAGTACTTC
.	TRBV6-5	.	13	TRBJ2-5	CASSYREDETQYF	TGTGCCAGCAGTTACCGGGAAGACGAGACCCAGTACTTC
TRBD2	TRBV6-6	.	14	TRBJ2-3	CASSSRTSADTQYF	TGTGCCAGCAGTTCCCGGACTAGCGCAGATACGCAGTATTTT
.	TRBV28	once	15	TRBJ2-3	CASLEAQGKTDTQYF	TGTGCCAGCCTAGAGGCACAGGGTAAGACTGATACGCAGTATTTT
TRBD1	TRBV6-6	.	15	TRBJ1-1	CASSYSGQGSTEAFF	TGTGCCAGCAGTTACTCTGGACAGGGGAGCACTGAAGCTTTCTTT